This T cell receptor (beta chain) was sequenced in a study of T cell responses to AZD1222 COVID-19 vaccine. V gave up 4 bases and J gave up 1 base, with 16 bases separating them. There are 17 residues in the CDR3. Germline assignment: CDR1 SEHNR and CDR2 FQNEAQ (reference sequence). The method was immunoSEQ multiplex PCR; TCRdb's version includes in-frame clones alone and lacks a portion of them. This table has under 150,000 clones, around nine tenths appearing once. Whole-study results and caveats: Baseline seropositivity characterized only a handful of AZD1222 recipients.

Regarding this clone: Its antigen is as yet unknown.

Specimen: peripheral blood, collected 28 days after the second AZD1222 dose. The chain has TRBV7-9 and TRBJ1-4, with D perhaps TRBD1 (5 bases). The sequence was collected from an adult who received the AZD1222 COVID-19 vaccine. The CDR3 coding sequence is TGTGCCAGCAGCTCAGGTGGAAGGGGTCAAACTAATGAAAAACTGTTTTTT. Translated: CASSSGGRGQTNEKLFF. The full variable domain, completed using reference TRBV7-9 and TRBJ1-4, is DTGVSQNPRHKITKRGQNVTFRCDPISEHNRLYWYRQTLGQGPEFLTYFQNEAQLEKSRLLSDRFSAERPKGSFSTLEIQRTEQGDSAMYLCASSSGGRGQTNEKLFFGSGTQLSVL.